A single sample gave rise to the 3 T cell receptor beta chains below, sequenced in a study of CD8 T cells in Susac syndrome. RNA was extracted with the RNeasy kit, and a quantity of about 0.45 to 1 ug was reverse transcribed using random hexamers. TCRdb called the immunoSEQ multiplex PCR reads again in MiXCR, with one record for every CDR3 protein. The sample shows approximately 260,000 distinct CDR3 sequences, about 96% of them seen only once. The specimen sequenced was CD4+ T cells from PBMCs. These receptors were obtained from a human donor with Susac syndrome.

Only one count was recorded for this clonotype. The genes are TRBV18 and TRBJ2-7, with D tentatively TRBD1 (5 bases). Trimming pared 3 bases from V and 2 bases from J, leaving 14 bases between. Per the germline V gene, CDR1 is KGHSH and CDR2 is LQKENI. The CDR3 runs 15 residues. The CDR3, as DNA: TGTGCCAGCTCACCCCAGGGAATCCTTGCCTACGAGCAGTACTTC. Its translation: CASSPQGILAYEQYF.

The chain employs TRBV11-2 and TRBJ2-2, with D uncertain. CDR1 is SGHAT and CDR2 is FQNNGV in the germline V gene. Deletions cut 8 bases from V and 6 bases from J, with 7 bases between. This CDR3 region has 11 residues. The CDR3 DNA sequence: TGTGCCAGCCCCCAGGCCGGGGAGCTGTTTTTT. This sequence encodes CASPQAGELFF.

This clonotype was detected a few times. V gene TRBV6-1 combines with J gene TRBJ2-1; TRBD2 matches 7 bases. With 8 bases clipped from V and 3 bases from J, the junction kept 4 bases outside the gene matches. Germline V gives CDR1 MNHNS, CDR2 SASEGT. This CDR3 has 13 amino acids. The CDR3 region is CASSSGLYNEQFF. The CDR3 region has the DNA TGTGCCAGCTCTAGCGGCCTCTACAATGAGCAGTTCTTC.